This T cell receptor (beta chain) is from a study of vaccination effects on CD4 cells after COVID-19. ViraFEST assay sequencing came after antigen-specific CD4+ T cells were expanded with viral peptide pools. On roughly day 10 of culture, CD4+ T cells were separated out. Vaccinated recipients, who were negative for nucleocapsid antibodies, had no history of SARS-CoV-2 infection. Sequencing used immunoSEQ multiplex PCR; TCRdb keeps in-frame clones, though not all of them. The sample lists 25,000 to 35,000 clones, 72% seen once, with 10% to 13% in the top ten. This CDR3 is built from 13 residues. Trimming shortened V by 6 bases and J by 2 bases, and 10 bases separated the two germline ends. Per the germline V gene, CDR1 is WNHNN and CDR2 is SYGVQD (reference sequence). Concerning this clone: Antigen unknown.

The study, taken as a whole, reports: The study, lacking early post-infection timepoints, had few convalescent patients.

The J gene is TRBJ1-2, the V gene TRBV10-1; TRBD1 might be the D (5 bases). The receptor was derived from a human donor who received a COVID-19 vaccine. This material consisted of CD4+ T cells from PBMCs cultured with SARS-CoV-2 spike peptides, taken before COVID-19 vaccination. The CDR3 loop reads CASSWDGNYGYTF. CDR3 DNA sequence: TGCGCCAGCAGCTGGGACGGCAACTATGGCTACACCTTC.